The T cell receptor beta chain described here comes from a study of PD-1 blockade in classical Hodgkin lymphoma. Points from the study as a whole: There was a significant rise in CD4+ TCR diversity by C4D1, with no such rise for CD8+. Patients with an early start, nivolumab under 1 year after ASCT, were excluded.

This CDR3 has 14 amino acids. With 3 bases removed from V and 4 bases from J, the gap between germline ends came to 12 bases. CDR1 and CDR2 from the germline V gene are MGHRA and YSYEKL. With respect to this clone: Its antigen is not known.

Profiled with immunoSEQ multiplex PCR; TCRdb holds only in-frame clones, not every one. In the table there are some 100,000 clones, roughly 91% of which are singletons. Time point: cycle 4 day 1 (C4D1), after 6 weeks of nivolumab. Each patient relapsed following autologous stem cell transplantation, and prior brentuximab vedotin exposure differed. The V call is TRBV4-1, the J call TRBJ1-2; D uncertain. The source of this sequence is a human donor with classical Hodgkin lymphoma. The sequenced sample was peripheral blood mononuclear cells (PBMCs), obtained before the fourth cycle of nivolumab. In nucleotides, the CDR3 is TGCGCCAGCAGCCAGGCCTTCGGGGTCTATGGCTACACCTTC. Amino acids: CASSQAFGVYGYTF.